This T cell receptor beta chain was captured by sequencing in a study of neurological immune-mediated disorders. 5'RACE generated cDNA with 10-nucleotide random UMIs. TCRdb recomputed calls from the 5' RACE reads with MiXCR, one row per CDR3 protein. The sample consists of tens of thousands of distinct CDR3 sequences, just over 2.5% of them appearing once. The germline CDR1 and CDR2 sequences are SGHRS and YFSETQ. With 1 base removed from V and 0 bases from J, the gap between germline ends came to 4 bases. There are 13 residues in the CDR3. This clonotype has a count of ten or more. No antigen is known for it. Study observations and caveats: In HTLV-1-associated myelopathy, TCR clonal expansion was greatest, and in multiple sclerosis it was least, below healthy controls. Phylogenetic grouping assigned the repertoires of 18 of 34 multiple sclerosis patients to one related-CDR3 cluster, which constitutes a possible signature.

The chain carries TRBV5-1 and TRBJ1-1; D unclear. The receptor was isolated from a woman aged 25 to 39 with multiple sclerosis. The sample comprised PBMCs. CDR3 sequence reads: CASSLTVNTEAFF. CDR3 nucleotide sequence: TGCGCCAGCAGCTTGACCGTGAACACTGAAGCTTTCTTT.